What follows is one T cell receptor beta chain and its context. Per the study methods: Quantification of nucleated cells was approximated via reference gene primer amplification. The data were produced by immunoSEQ multiplex PCR, yet TCRdb's version contains in-frame clones alone and is incomplete. The V and J calls and clone size are taken from that table; D and trimming were inferred from the DNA. The repertoire holds hundreds of thousands of clones, with 75% to 90% as singletons. This CDR3 has 15 residues. Germline lookup yields CDR1 SNHLY and CDR2 FYNNEI. Germline trimming cut 4 bases from V and 2 bases from J; bases unmatched to any gene: 5. The data stem from a study of blood T cell repertoires in COVID-19. For the study at large: Donors in the United States, Italy and Spain gave samples during acute or convalescent COVID-19. Sources were T cells, B-cell-depleted T cells, or PBMCs; the material itself was cDNA or gDNA.

The sequenced sample consisted of peripheral blood. The chain is built from TRBV2 and TRBJ2-7; 10 nucleotides match TRBD1. This receptor was obtained from a woman in her fifties or sixties with acute or convalescent COVID-19. The CDR3 protein is CASSVTGTGAYEQYF. The CDR3 DNA reads as TGTGCCAGCAGTGTTACCGGGACAGGGGCCTACGAGCAGTACTTC. The variable domain in full, with the rest retrieved from reference TRBV2 and TRBJ2-7, is EPEVTQTPSHQVTQMGQEVILRCVPISNHLYFYWYRQILGQKVEFLVSFYNNEISEKSEIFDDQFSVERPDGSNFTLKIRSTKLEDSAMYFCASSVTGTGAYEQYFGPGTRLTVT.